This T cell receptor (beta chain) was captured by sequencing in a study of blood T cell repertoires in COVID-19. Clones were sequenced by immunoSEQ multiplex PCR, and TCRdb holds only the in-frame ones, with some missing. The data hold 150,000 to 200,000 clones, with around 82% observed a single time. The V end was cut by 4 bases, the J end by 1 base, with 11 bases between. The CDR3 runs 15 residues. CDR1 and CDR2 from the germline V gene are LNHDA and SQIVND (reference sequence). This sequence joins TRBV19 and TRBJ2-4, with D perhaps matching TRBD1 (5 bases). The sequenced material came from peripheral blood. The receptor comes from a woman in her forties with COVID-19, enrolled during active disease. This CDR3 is CASSTQGWAKNIQYF. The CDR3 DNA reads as TGTGCCAGTAGTACCCAGGGTTGGGCCAAAAACATTCAGTACTTC.